This entry lists 27 T cell receptor beta chains sequenced from one sample in a study of molecular identifiers for immune sequencing clone quantification. MiXCR was run by TCRdb on the PCR reads, yielding one entry per CDR3 protein. The table includes about 640,000 distinct CDR3 sequences, 15% to 20% detected once. Sequences were obtained from naive CD8+ T cells from blood, with Jurkat cell RNA spiked in. Described subset: FACS-sorted CD8+CD4-CCR7+CD45RA+ naive T cells. These receptors all stem from a human donor in good health. Some libraries in this study had Jurkat cell RNA spiked in.

Comment on this clonotype: The germline gene is not matched at one end of the junction; a read error may be the cause. J is TRBJ2-1 and V is TRBV20-1; 7 bases fit TRBD2. This CDR3 region has 16 residues. CDR1 DFQATT and CDR2 SNEGSKA come from the germline V gene (reference sequence). The CDR3 sequence: CSPARGVLNVYNEQLF. DNA for the CDR3: TGCAGTCCGGCCCGGGGGGTACTAAACGTCTACAATGAGCAGCTCTTC.

Regarding this clonotype: A much larger clonotype is one base distant, so this may be a read error. The genes are TRBV28 and TRBJ2-5; weak D call: TRBD1 (6 bases). This CDR3 is 15 amino acids long. Germline V gene lookup returns CDR1 MDHEN and CDR2 SYDVKM. CDR3: CASSLGPDSQGTQYF. CDR3 DNA: TGTGCCAGCAGTTTAGGCCCGGACAGCCAAGGGACCCAGTACTTC.

To note about this clonotype: This may stem from a read error, because a much larger clone lies one nucleotide away. The chain has TRBV12-3 or TRBV12-4 and TRBJ1-1; D is possibly TRBD1 (6 bases). This CDR3 comprises 14 residues. Deletions cut 2 bases from V and 4 bases from J, with 11 bases between. CDR3 DNA: TGTGCCAGCAGTTTAATAGGGGGTGGCACTGAAGCTTTCTTT. Amino acid sequence: CASSLIGGGTEAFF.

With regard to this clonotype: A much larger clone lies a single base off, so this may be a read error. This chain uses TRBV19 with TRBJ2-1, with TRBD2 identical over 7 bases. The junction had 14 bases not matched to a gene; V was cut back by 11 bases and J by 4 bases. This CDR3 contains 15 residues. Germline assignment: CDR1 LNHDA and CDR2 SQIVND (reference sequence). The CDR3 sequence: CACTMGEGLYNEQFF. The CDR3 DNA reads as TGTGCCTGTACCATGGGGGAGGGCCTGTACAATGAGCAGTTCTTC.

The chain carries TRBV4-1 and TRBJ1-3, with D perhaps TRBD1 (5 bases). CDR1 MGHRA and CDR2 YSYEKL come from the germline V gene. The CDR3 length is 15 residues. The V gene lost 1 base and the J gene lost 7 bases, with 14 bases spanning the gap. The CDR3 region has the DNA TGCGCCAGCAGCCAAGCCCCGGCGAGGGGCAACACCATATATTTT. It specifies CASSQAPARGNTIYF.

Ten or more counts support this clonotype. The chain recombines TRBV28 with TRBJ2-5; 7 bases match TRBD1. The length of the CDR3 is 16 residues. V gave up 7 bases and J gave up 5 bases; unmatched junction bases: 16. Germline V gene lookup returns CDR1 MDHEN and CDR2 SYDVKM. CDR3 sequence reads: CASTLGSRGLFETQYF. Written as DNA, the CDR3 is TGTGCCAGCACCCTAGGGAGTAGGGGGCTTTTTGAGACCCAGTACTTC.

On this clonotype: Mismatch with germline at one junction end may stem from a read error. This chain connects TRBV10-1 to TRBJ2-6; D might be TRBD1 (5 bases). The CDR3 is made up of 13 amino acids. CDR1 WNHNN and CDR2 SYGVQD come from the germline V gene (reference sequence). The CDR3 reads CASSNSGANALTF. CDR3 coding DNA: TGCGCCAGCAGTAACTCTGGGGCCAACGCCCTGACTTTC.

In this sample, this clonotype turned up many times. V gene TRBV27 combines with J gene TRBJ2-7; a weak D match, TRBD1 (6 bases). The V gene lost 2 bases and the J gene lost 1 base, with 6 bases spanning the gap. This CDR3 has 13 residues. In germline, CDR1 is MNHEY, CDR2 SMNVEV (reference sequence). The CDR3 protein is CASSLQGSYEQYF. CDR3 in DNA: TGTGCCAGCAGTTTACAGGGGTCCTACGAGCAGTACTTC.

In regard to this clonotype: One junction end disagrees with the germline gene, perhaps due to a read error. J is TRBJ1-4 and V is TRBV2; no reliable D call. The germline V gene encodes CDR1 SNHLY and CDR2 FYNNEI. The length of the CDR3 is 15 residues. The CDR3 is CASSGPERTSEKLFF. The CDR3 DNA sequence: TGTGCCAGCAGTGGCCCGGAGCGGACTAGTGAAAAACTGTTTTTT.

This clonotype was recorded many times. The chain links TRBV28 to TRBJ2-1; D unclear. This CDR3 has 11 residues. Germline V gives CDR1 MDHEN, CDR2 SYDVKM. Trimming cost V 6 bases and J 8 bases, with 8 bases left between them. Written as DNA, the CDR3 is TGTGCCAGCAGCTTCGAGGATGAGCAGTTCTTC. Encoded protein: CASSFEDEQFF.

This clonotype has a count of ten or more. The rearrangement joins TRBV4-3 to TRBJ2-7; unclear D gene. Trimming stripped 0 bases from V and 2 bases from J, with 8 bases between. Germline V gives CDR1 LGHNA, CDR2 YSLEER. CDR3 length equals 14 residues. CDR3 coding DNA: TGCGCCAGCAGCCAAGAAGGGAACACCTACGAGCAGTACTTC. Translated, it gives CASSQEGNTYEQYF.

The genes are TRBV19 and TRBJ1-5; no clear D. From germline, CDR1 is LNHDA and CDR2 SQIVND (reference sequence). The CDR3 runs to 13 residues. Trimming took 3 bases from V and 3 from J, leaving 6 bases between them. The CDR3 here is CASSIPINQPQHF. The CDR3 bases are TGTGCCAGTAGTATTCCCATCAATCAGCCCCAGCATTTT.

This clonotype was seen at least ten times. V usage is TRBV7-9 and J usage is TRBJ2-7; D possibly matches TRBD1 or TRBD2 (5 bases each). Per the germline V gene, CDR1 is SEHNR and CDR2 is FQNEAQ (reference sequence). The CDR3 extends over 14 amino acids. V lost 8 bases to trimming and J lost 0 bases, with 14 bases between them. The CDR3 sequence: CASGGRDSSYEQYF. The CDR3 bases are TGTGCCAGCGGGGGACGGGATAGCTCCTACGAGCAGTACTTC.

The CDR3 here is CASSRGQGLEETQYF. For the CDR3, the DNA is TGTGCCAGCAGCCGCGGACAGGGGTTGGAAGAGACCCAGTACTTC. The chain links TRBV7-7 to TRBJ2-5; 9 positions agree with TRBD1. The J segment lost 3 bases and the V segment lost 5 bases, leaving 7 bases of the junction unmatched. CDR1 is SSHAT, CDR2 FNYEAQ, per germline (reference sequence). The CDR3 length is 15 residues.

CDR3 nucleotide sequence: TGTGCCAGCAGCTCCCATATGGGGGATACGCAGTATTTT. Translated, it gives CASSSHMGDTQYF. J is TRBJ2-3 and V is TRBV7-3, with unresolved D. The germline V gene encodes CDR1 SGHTA and CDR2 FQGTGA. V dropped 4 bases and J dropped 6 bases, with 11 bases sitting between them. The CDR3 covers 13 residues.

Regarding this clonotype: This clone may be a read error of a much larger clone one base away. This CDR3 is CASSTREGAEAFF. The CDR3 nucleotides are TGTGCCAGCAGTACCAGGGAGGGCGCTGAAGCTTTCTTT. The V call is TRBV12-3 or TRBV12-4, the J call TRBJ1-1, with D maybe TRBD1 (5 bases). The germline V and J ends were trimmed by 5 bases and 6 bases, with 13 bases remaining between them. The CDR3 runs 13 residues.

Ten or more counts support this clonotype. The rearrangement uses TRBV7-2 and TRBJ2-1, with D possibly called TRBD1 or TRBD2 (5 bases each). The CDR3 spans 16 residues. CDR1 and CDR2 (germline): SGHTA, FQGNSA. The germline V and J ends were trimmed by 0 bases and 5 bases, with 14 bases remaining between them. DNA for the CDR3: TGTGCCAGCAGCTTAGCCCAGGGTAGCGTCCACAATGAGCAGTTCTTC. Residues: CASSLAQGSVHNEQFF.

This clonotype was counted a few times. This sequence may be a read error, since a much larger clone differs from it by one base. This chain joins TRBV7-9 and TRBJ2-7; 9 nucleotides match TRBD2. The CDR3 sequence is 15 residues long. CDR1 is SEHNR, CDR2 FQNEAQ, per germline (reference sequence). For the CDR3, the DNA is TGTGCCAACAGCCCGTTAGCTAGCGGGAAGTACGAGCAGTACTTC. This translates into CANSPLASGKYEQYF.

This clonotype was counted only a few times. The chain recombines TRBV2 with TRBJ2-7, with 9 bases fitting TRBD2. The CDR3 contains 15 residues. With 3 bases clipped from V and 8 bases from J, the junction kept 11 bases outside the gene matches. The germline V gene encodes CDR1 SNHLY and CDR2 FYNNEI. CDR3 protein: CASSEEGLALPQQYF. DNA of the CDR3: TGTGCCAGCAGTGAGGAGGGACTAGCCCTCCCACAGCAGTACTTC. Based on the CDR3 plus reference TRBV2 and TRBJ2-7, the full variable domain is EPEVTQTPSHQVTQMGQEVILRCVPISNHLYFYWYRQILGQKVEFLVSFYNNEISEKSEIFDDQFSVERPDGSNFTLKIRSTKLEDSAMYFCASSEEGLALPQQYFGPGTRLTVT.

V is TRBV27 and J is TRBJ2-5; TRBD2 agrees at 10 bases. Germline V CDR1 and CDR2: MNHEY, SMNVEV (reference sequence). Trimming removed 2 bases from V and 4 bases from J; junction bases left unmatched: 7. This CDR3 has 16 residues. In DNA, the CDR3 is TGTGCCAGCAGTTTAGGTAGCGGGGGGTTGGCAGAGACCCAGTACTTC. It codes for CASSLGSGGLAETQYF.

This clonotype turned up a few times. The gene calls are TRBV19 and TRBJ1-1, with D possibly TRBD1 on 5 matching bases. The germline gives CDR1 LNHDA, CDR2 SQIVND (reference sequence). CDR3 length: 14 residues. V was trimmed by 5 bases and J by 5 bases, leaving 15 bases between them. This chain's CDR3 is CASSGTHGGTEAFF. The DNA of the CDR3 is TGTGCCAGTAGTGGAACACACGGGGGGACTGAAGCTTTCTTT.

This clonotype was seen repeatedly, ten times or more. The chain links TRBV20-1 to TRBJ2-3; TRBD1 is a possible D gene (6 bases). The length of the CDR3 is 17 residues. Trimming removed 0 bases from V and 2 bases from J, with 18 bases in between. The germline gives CDR1 DFQATT, CDR2 SNEGSKA (reference sequence). The CDR3 nucleotides read TGCAGTGCTAGAGAGTTGGGGGCCAGACCCGACACAGATACGCAGTATTTT. Residues: CSARELGARPDTDTQYF.

This clonotype has ten or more counts. This rearrangement joins TRBV13 to TRBJ2-7; D is perhaps TRBD1 or TRBD2 (5 bases each). The CDR3 length is 11 residues. With 5 bases removed from V and 9 bases from J, the gap between germline ends came to 11 bases. Looked up from germline, CDR1 is PRHDT and CDR2 is FYEKMQ (reference sequence). The CDR3 nucleotides are TGTGCCAGCAGCGCCGAGGGGCGGCAGTACTTC. Protein product: CASSAEGRQYF.

This clonotype has only a few counts. V gene TRBV27 combines with J gene TRBJ2-2; TRBD1 matches 7 bases. Germline trimming cut 5 bases from V and 4 bases from J; bases unmatched to any gene: 4. Germline CDR1 reads MNHEY; CDR2 reads SMNVEV (reference sequence). The CDR3 runs 14 residues. The CDR3 DNA follows: TGTGCCAGCAGTGGGGACAGTGGCACCGGGGAGCTGTTTTTT. Amino acid sequence: CASSGDSGTGELFF.

This clonotype has just a few counts. The chain carries TRBV10-2 and TRBJ2-7; maybe TRBD2 (6 bases). Trimming pared 6 bases from V and 2 bases from J, leaving 14 bases between. Germline V gene sequence: CDR1 WSHSY, CDR2 SAAADI. This CDR3 has 14 amino acids. The CDR3 region is CASRGLGHPYEQYF. Here the CDR3 DNA reads TGCGCCAGCAGGGGACTCGGCCATCCCTACGAGCAGTACTTC.

This clonotype has a count of ten or more. The rearrangement uses TRBV6-5 and TRBJ2-3; TRBD2 matches 9 bases. The CDR3 is made up of 15 amino acids. The V and J ends lost 5 bases and 4 bases, in that order; junction bases with no gene match: 7. Germline values: CDR1 MNHEY, CDR2 SVGAGI. The CDR3 protein is CASSTLAGPADTQYF. In DNA form, the CDR3 reads TGTGCCAGCAGTACTCTAGCGGGGCCTGCAGATACGCAGTATTTT.

Worth noting for this clonotype: A much more abundant neighbour one base away suggests this may be a read error. The chain joins TRBV12-3 or TRBV12-4 to TRBJ1-3, with a tentative D call TRBD1 (6 bases). This CDR3 region has 17 residues. The CDR3 reads CASSSIQQGSSGSTIYF. The CDR3 DNA follows: TGTGCCAGCAGCTCTATCCAACAGGGAAGCTCTGGAAGCACCATATATTTT.